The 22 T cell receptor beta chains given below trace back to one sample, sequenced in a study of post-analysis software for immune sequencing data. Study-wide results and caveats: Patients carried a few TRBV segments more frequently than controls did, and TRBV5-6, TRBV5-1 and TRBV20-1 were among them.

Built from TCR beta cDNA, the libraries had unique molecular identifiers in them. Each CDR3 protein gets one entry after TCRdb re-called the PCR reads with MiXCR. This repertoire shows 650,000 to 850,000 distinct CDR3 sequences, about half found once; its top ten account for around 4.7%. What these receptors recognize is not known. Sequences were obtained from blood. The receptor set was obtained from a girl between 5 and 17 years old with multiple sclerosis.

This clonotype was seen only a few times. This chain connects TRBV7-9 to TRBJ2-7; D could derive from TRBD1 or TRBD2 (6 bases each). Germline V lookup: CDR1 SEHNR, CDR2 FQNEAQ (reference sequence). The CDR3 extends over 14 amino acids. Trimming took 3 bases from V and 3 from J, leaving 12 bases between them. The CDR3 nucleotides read TGTGCCAGCAGCTTGGGGGGCTTGGACTACGAGCAGTACTTC. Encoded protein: CASSLGGLDYEQYF.

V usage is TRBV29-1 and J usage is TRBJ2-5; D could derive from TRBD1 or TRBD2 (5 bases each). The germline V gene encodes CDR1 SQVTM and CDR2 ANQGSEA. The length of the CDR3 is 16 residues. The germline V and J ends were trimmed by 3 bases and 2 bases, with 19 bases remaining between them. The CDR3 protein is CSVEWNPGRLQETQYF. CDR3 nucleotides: TGCAGCGTTGAGTGGAACCCGGGACGCCTTCAAGAGACCCAGTACTTC.

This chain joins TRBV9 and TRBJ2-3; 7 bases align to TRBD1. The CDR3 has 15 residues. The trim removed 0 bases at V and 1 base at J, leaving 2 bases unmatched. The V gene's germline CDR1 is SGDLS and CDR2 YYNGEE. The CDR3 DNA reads TGTGCCAGCAGCGTAGGAGACAGGGGCACAGATACGCAGTATTTT. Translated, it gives CASSVGDRGTDTQYF.

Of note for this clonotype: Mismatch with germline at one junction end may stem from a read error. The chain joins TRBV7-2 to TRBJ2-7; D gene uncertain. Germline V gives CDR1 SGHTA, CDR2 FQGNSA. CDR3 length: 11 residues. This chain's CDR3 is CVSRRSHEQYF. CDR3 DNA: TGTGTCAGCCGCAGGAGCCACGAGCAGTACTTC.

Here the CDR3 DNA reads TGCAGTGCTCTTTCTCCGGGACTAGCATGGGAGCAGTTCTTC. This gives the protein CSALSPGLAWEQFF. The chain has TRBV20-1 and TRBJ2-1; TRBD2 matches 9 bases. Losses at the gene ends were 5 bases for V and 10 bases for J; bases not matched to a gene: 12. CDR3 size: 14 residues. Germline CDR1 reads DFQATT; CDR2 reads SNEGSKA (reference sequence).

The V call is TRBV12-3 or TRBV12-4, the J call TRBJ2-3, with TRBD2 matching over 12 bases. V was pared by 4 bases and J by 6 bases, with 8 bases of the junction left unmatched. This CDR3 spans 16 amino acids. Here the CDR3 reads CASSSRTSGIPDTQYF. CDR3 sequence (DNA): TGTGCCAGCAGTTCGCGGACTAGCGGGATACCCGATACGCAGTATTTT.

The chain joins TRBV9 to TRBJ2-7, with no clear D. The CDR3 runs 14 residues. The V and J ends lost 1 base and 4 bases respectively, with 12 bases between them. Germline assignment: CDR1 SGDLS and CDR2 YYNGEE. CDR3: CASSVLASAYEQYF. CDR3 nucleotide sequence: TGTGCCAGCAGCGTATTGGCCAGCGCTTACGAGCAGTACTTC.

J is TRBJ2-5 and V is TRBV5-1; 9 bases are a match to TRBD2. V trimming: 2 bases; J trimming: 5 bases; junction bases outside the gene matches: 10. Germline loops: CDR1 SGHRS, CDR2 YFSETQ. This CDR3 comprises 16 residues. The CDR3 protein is CASSFAASGAGETQYF. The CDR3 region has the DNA TGCGCCAGCAGCTTCGCGGCTAGCGGGGCCGGGGAGACCCAGTACTTC.

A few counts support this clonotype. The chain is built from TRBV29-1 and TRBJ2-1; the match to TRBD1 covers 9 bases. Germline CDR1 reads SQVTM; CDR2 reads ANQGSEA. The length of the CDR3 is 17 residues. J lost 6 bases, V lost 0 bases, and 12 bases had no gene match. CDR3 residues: CSVEDLEDRGISNEQFF. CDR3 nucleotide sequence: TGCAGCGTTGAAGATCTGGAGGACAGGGGTATCAGCAATGAGCAGTTCTTC.

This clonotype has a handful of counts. CDR3 region: CASYYGTFGAQETQYF. CDR3 nucleotides: TGTGCCAGCTACTACGGTACCTTCGGGGCCCAAGAGACCCAGTACTTC. This chain links TRBV2 with TRBJ2-5; D is tentatively TRBD1 or TRBD2 (5 bases each). Trimming cost V 8 bases and J 1 base, with 20 bases left between them. Germline loops: CDR1 SNHLY, CDR2 FYNNEI. The CDR3 has 16 amino acids.

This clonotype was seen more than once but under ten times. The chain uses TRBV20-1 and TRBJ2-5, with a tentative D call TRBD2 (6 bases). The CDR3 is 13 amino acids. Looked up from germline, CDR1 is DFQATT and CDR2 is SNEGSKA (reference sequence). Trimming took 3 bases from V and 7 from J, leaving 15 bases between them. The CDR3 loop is CSASHAPGGTQYF. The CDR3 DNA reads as TGCAGTGCTAGTCATGCTCCCGGGGGGACCCAGTACTTC.

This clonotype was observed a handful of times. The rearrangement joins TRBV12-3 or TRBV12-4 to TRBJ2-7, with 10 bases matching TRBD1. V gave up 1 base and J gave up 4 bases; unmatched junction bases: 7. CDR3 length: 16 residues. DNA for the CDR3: TGTGCCAGCAGTTTAGTATTGGGGGGACAGGGGTACGAGCAGTACTTC. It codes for CASSLVLGGQGYEQYF.

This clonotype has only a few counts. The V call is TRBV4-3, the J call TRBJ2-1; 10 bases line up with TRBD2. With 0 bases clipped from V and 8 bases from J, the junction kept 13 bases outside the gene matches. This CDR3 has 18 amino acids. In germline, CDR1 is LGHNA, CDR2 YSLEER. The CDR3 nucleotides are TGCGCCAGCAGCCAAGATTTAAGCGGGAGGGCCTGGATCCATGAGCAGTTCTTC. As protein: CASSQDLSGRAWIHEQFF.

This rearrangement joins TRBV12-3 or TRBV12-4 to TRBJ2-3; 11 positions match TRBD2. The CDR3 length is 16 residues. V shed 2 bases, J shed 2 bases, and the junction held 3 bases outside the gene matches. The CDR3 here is CASSLRLAGHTDTQYF. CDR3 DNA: TGTGCCAGCAGTTTAAGACTAGCGGGACACACAGATACGCAGTATTTT.

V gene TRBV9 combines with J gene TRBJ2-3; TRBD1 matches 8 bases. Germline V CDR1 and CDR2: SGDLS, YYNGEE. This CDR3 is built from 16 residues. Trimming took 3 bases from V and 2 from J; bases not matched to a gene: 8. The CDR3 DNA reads TGTGCCAGCAGCGGCGTGACAGGGGTGGCCACAGATACGCAGTATTTT. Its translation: CASSGVTGVATDTQYF.

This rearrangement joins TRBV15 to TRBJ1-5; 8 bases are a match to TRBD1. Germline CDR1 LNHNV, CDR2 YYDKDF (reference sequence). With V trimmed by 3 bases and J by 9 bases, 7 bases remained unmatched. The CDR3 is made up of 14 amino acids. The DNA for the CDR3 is TGTGCCACCAGCAGGGGAACAGGGGGTCGGCCCCAGCATTTT. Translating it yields CATSRGTGGRPQHF.

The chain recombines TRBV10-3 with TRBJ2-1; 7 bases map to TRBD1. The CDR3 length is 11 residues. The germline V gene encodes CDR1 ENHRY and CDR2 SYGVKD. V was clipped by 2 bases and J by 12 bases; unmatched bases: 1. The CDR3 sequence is CAISEAGGQFF. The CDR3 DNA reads TGTGCCATCAGTGAGGCAGGGGGGCAGTTCTTC.

CDR3 residues: CSARDQNGYTF. The CDR3 DNA reads as TGCAGTGCTAGAGATCAAAATGGCTACACCTTC. This rearrangement joins TRBV20-1 to TRBJ1-2; D not resolved. Trimming left V 0 bases short and J 6 bases short, with 5 bases between. This CDR3 contains 11 residues. Per germline, CDR1 DFQATT and CDR2 SNEGSKA (reference sequence).

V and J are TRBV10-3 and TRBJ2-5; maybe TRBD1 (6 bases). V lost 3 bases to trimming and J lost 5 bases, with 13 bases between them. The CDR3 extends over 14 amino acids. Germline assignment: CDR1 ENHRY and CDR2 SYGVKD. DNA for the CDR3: TGTGCCATCAGTGAATCAGGGGATGGTGAGACCCAGTACTTC. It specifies CAISESGDGETQYF.

CDR3 sequence: CSVMDWGTEAFF. CDR3 nucleotide sequence: TGCAGCGTCATGGACTGGGGCACTGAAGCTTTCTTT. The chain uses TRBV29-1 and TRBJ1-1; no definite D call. This CDR3 comprises 12 residues. Germline V gives CDR1 SQVTM, CDR2 ANQGSEA. V lost 6 bases and J 4 bases, leaving 12 bases between the germline ends.

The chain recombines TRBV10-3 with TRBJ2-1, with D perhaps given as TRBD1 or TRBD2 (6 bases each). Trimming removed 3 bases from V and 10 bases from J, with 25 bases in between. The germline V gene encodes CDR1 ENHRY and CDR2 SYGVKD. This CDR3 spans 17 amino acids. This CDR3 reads CAISEPGGRRLEGEQFF. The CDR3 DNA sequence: TGTGCCATCAGTGAACCCGGGGGCCGGCGCTTGGAAGGGGAGCAGTTCTTC.

Here the CDR3 DNA reads TGTGCCAGCAGCTTATTCCCCCTCGGGACCCACACCGGGGAGACTGAGCAGTTCTTC. Encoded protein: CASSLFPLGTHTGETEQFF. The rearrangement joins TRBV7-3 to TRBJ2-1; tentatively, D is TRBD1 or TRBD2 (5 bases each). There are 19 residues in the CDR3. Germline V gives CDR1 SGHTA, CDR2 FQGTGA. The V and J ends lost 2 bases and 9 bases respectively, with 29 bases between them.